In its sample, the clone carrying this TCR beta chain was seen a few times. The V gene end was trimmed by 8 bases and the J gene end by 0 bases; junction bases not matched to a gene: 1. This CDR3 has 13 amino acids. Germline V gives CDR1 SNHLY, CDR2 FYNNEI. The sample comes from a study of CD8+ T cells in alopecia areata. Reverse transcribed after extraction, RNA yielded cDNA as the sequencing template. Clones were read by immunoSEQ multiplex PCR, and TCRdb kept only the in-frame ones, dropping some. Counted here are some 120,000 clones, roughly 54% occurring once; the ten biggest clones make up 4.5% to 5.5%. The authors sorted CD4+ and CD8+ T cells from PBMCs.

This receptor was taken from a human donor with alopecia areata. The genes are TRBV2 and TRBJ1-5, with 7 bases fitting TRBD1. Sequenced material: CD4+ T cells sorted from blood, taken at week 0. CDR3 region: CASGQVSNQPQHF. CDR3 bases: TGTGCCAGCGGACAGGTTAGCAATCAGCCCCAGCATTTT.